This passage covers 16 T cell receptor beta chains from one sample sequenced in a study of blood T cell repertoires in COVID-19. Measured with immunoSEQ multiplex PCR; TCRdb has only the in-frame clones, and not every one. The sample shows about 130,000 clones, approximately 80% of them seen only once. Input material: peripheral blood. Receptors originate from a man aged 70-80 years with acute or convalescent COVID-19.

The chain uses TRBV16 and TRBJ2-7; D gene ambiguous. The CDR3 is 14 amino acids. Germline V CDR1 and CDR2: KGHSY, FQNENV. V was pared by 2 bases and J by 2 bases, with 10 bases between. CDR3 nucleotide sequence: TGTGCCAGCAGCCAAGAGGCAGTACCCTACGAGCAGTACTTC. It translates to CASSQEAVPYEQYF.

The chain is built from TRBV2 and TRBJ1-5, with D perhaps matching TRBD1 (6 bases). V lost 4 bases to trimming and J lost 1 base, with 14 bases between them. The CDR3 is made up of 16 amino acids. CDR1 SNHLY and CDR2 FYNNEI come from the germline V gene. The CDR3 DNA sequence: TGTGCCAGCAGTGGGGGGGGCGGTCTGAGCAATCAGCCCCAGCATTTT. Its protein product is CASSGGGGLSNQPQHF.

DNA of the CDR3: TGCGCCAGCAGCTCTAACCAGCGGGGGGGGACCCCAGAGACCCAGTACTTC. Protein product: CASSSNQRGGTPETQYF. The chain has TRBV5-1 and TRBJ2-5; 10 bases match TRBD2. The CDR3 sequence is 17 residues long. V dropped 3 bases and J dropped 4; count of bases not matched to a gene: 12. CDR1 is SGHRS and CDR2 is YFSETQ in the germline V gene.

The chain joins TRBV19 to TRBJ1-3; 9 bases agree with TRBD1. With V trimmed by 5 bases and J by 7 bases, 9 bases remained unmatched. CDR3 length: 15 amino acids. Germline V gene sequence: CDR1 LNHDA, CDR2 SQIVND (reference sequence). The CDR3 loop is CASSLGTGWTNTIYF. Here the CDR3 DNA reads TGTGCCAGTAGTCTCGGGACAGGGTGGACGAACACCATATATTTT.

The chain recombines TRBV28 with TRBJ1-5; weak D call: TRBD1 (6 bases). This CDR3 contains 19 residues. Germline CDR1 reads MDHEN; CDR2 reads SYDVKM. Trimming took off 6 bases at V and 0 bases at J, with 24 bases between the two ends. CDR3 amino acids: CASSLPGGVGLYSNQPQHF. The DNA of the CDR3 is TGTGCCAGCAGCCTCCCGGGGGGCGTCGGCCTATATAGCAATCAGCCCCAGCATTTT.

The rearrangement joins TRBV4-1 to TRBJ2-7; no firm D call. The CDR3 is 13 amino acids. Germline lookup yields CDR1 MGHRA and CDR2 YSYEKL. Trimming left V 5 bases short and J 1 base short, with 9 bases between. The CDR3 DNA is TGCGCCAGCAGCGAGACACCTTCCTACGAGCAGTACTTC. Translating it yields CASSETPSYEQYF.

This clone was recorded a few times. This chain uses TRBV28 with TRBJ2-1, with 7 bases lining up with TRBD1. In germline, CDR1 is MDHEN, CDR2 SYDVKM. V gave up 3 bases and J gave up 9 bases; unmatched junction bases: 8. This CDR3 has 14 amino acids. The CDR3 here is CASSLTSGGAEQFF. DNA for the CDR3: TGTGCCAGCAGTTTGACGTCAGGGGGAGCTGAGCAGTTCTTC.

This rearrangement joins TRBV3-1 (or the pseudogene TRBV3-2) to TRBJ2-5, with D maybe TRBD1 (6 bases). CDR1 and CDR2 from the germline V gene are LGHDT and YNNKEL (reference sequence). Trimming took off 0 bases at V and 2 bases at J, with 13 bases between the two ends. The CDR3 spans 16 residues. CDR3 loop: CASSQDQGFGQETQYF. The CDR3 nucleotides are TGTGCCAGCAGCCAAGATCAGGGGTTTGGGCAAGAGACCCAGTACTTC.

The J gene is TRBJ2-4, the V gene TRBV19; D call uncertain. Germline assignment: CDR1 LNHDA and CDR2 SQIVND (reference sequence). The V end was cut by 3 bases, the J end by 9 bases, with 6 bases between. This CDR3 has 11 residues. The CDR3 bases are TGTGCCAGTAGTATCATCGGCATTCAGTACTTC. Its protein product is CASSIIGIQYF.

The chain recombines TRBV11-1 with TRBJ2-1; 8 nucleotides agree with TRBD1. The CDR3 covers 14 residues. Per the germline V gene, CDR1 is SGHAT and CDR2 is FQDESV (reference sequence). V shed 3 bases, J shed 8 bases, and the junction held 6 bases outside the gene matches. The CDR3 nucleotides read TGTGCCAGCAGCTTCCGACAGGGGCGGGATGAGCAGTTCTTC. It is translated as CASSFRQGRDEQFF. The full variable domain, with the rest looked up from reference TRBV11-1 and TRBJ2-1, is EAEVAQSPRYKITEKSQAVAFWCDPISGHATLYWYRQILGQGPELLVQFQDESVVDDSQLPKDRFSAERLKGVDSTLKIQPAELGDSAMYLCASSFRQGRDEQFFGPGTRLTVL.

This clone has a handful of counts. The CDR3 here is CASRVTQSTDTQYF. The CDR3 coding sequence is TGTGCCAGCAGGGTCACACAGAGCACAGATACGCAGTATTTT. The chain carries TRBV2 and TRBJ2-3, with no clear D. Germline lookup yields CDR1 SNHLY and CDR2 FYNNEI. The V end lost 6 bases, the J end lost 0 bases, and 10 bases lay between the germline ends. The CDR3 totals 14 residues.

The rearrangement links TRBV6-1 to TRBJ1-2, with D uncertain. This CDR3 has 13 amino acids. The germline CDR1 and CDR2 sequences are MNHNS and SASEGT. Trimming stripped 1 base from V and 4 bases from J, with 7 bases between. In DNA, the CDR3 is TGTGCCAGCAGTGAAGTGAACAGCTATGGCTACACCTTC. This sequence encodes CASSEVNSYGYTF.

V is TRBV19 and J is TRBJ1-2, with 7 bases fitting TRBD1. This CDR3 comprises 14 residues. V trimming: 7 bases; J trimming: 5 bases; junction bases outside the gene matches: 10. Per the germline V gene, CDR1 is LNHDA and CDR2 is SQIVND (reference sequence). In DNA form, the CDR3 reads TGTGCCAGTACCCCGGAGGGGACAGATTATGGCTACACCTTC. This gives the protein CASTPEGTDYGYTF.

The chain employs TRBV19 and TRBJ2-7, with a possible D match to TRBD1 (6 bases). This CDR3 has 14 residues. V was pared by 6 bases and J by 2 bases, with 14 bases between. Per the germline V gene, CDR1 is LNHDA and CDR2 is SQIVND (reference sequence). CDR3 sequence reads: CASSNRDTAYEQYF. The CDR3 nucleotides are TGTGCCAGTAGCAATAGGGACACCGCCTACGAGCAGTACTTC.

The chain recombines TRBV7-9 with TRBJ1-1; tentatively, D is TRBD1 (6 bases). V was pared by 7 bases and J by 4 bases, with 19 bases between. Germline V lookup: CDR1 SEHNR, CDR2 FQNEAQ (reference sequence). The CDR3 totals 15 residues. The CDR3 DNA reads TGTGCCAGCACCCAATCTGGGGGCTTGAGCACTGAAGCTTTCTTT. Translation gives CASTQSGGLSTEAFF.

The DNA for the CDR3 is TGTGCCTGGAGCGGACAACGGCTCAACACTGAAGCTTTCTTT. Translating it yields CAWSGQRLNTEAFF. The chain is built from TRBV30 and TRBJ1-1; the D gene is possibly TRBD1 (5 bases). The CDR3 runs 14 residues. Germline V gene lookup returns CDR1 GTSNPN and CDR2 SVGIG (reference sequence). Between the trimmed V and J ends, which lost 3 bases and 2 bases, there was a span of 13 bases.